The 8 T cell receptor beta chains presented below share a single source sample, sequenced in a study of regulatory T cells in long-lasting Graves disease. The time point here: persistent/refractory GD, antithyroid drugs over 5 years with positive TRAb. The TCR library was made from RNA extracted from PBMCs. For TCR beta, libraries came from iRepertoire HTBI primers and Arm-PCR of CDR3 regions. TCRdb ran MiXCR on the multiplex PCR reads and lists one entry per CDR3 protein. Among around 500,000 distinct CDR3 sequences listed, around 20% were seen once. This specimen was peripheral blood mononuclear cells (PBMCs), taken when the disease was refractory, from a patient treated with antithyroid drugs. All receptors come from a female donor with Graves disease.

This clonotype was seen only a few times. This chain connects TRBV20-1 to TRBJ2-7; the D is unclear. This CDR3 contains 13 residues. In germline, CDR1 is DFQATT, CDR2 SNEGSKA (reference sequence). The ends were cut back, 0 bases at V and 2 bases at J, with 8 bases in the middle. Written as DNA, the CDR3 is TGCAGTGCTAGAGAGCCCTGGGCCTACGAGCAGTACTTC. It codes for CSAREPWAYEQYF.

As for this clonotype: This could be a read error, since a much larger clone is one nucleotide away. The V call is TRBV6-1, the J call TRBJ1-2, with D tentatively TRBD1 (6 bases). The CDR3 length is 13 residues. Germline V CDR1 and CDR2: MNHNS, SASEGT. Between the trimmed V and J ends, which lost 6 bases and 7 bases, there was a span of 15 bases. The CDR3 nucleotides are TGTGCCAGCAGCTCCGGGACACACTGTGGCTACACCTTC. This codes for CASSSGTHCGYTF.

This clonotype has a handful of counts. The J gene is TRBJ1-1, the V gene TRBV7-6, with D unclear. CDR3 length equals 15 residues. The germline gives CDR1 SGHVS, CDR2 FNYEAQ. Trimming removed 1 base from V and 4 bases from J, with 13 bases in between. CDR3 nucleotide sequence: TGTGCCAGCAGCTTAGAGGTCGCGGGTGCCACTGAAGCTTTCTTT. Amino acid sequence: CASSLEVAGATEAFF.

This clonotype has a handful of counts. The chain combines TRBV12-3 or TRBV12-4 with TRBJ1-1; 8 bases match TRBD1. The V segment lost 6 bases and the J segment 4 bases; nucleotides outside the gene matches: 7. The CDR3 runs 14 residues. The DNA of the CDR3 is TGTGCCAGCAGCAAGACAGGGGTTGGCACTGAAGCTTTCTTT. Protein: CASSKTGVGTEAFF.

The rearrangement joins TRBV6-2 or TRBV6-3 to TRBJ2-2; 11 nucleotides agree with TRBD2. CDR1 and CDR2 (germline): MNHEY, SVGEGT. CDR3 size: 17 residues. V gave up 5 bases and J gave up 3 bases; unmatched junction bases: 8. The CDR3 sequence is CASSLSYSGRDTGELFF. In DNA, the CDR3 is TGTGCCAGCAGTCTCTCTTATAGCGGGAGGGACACCGGGGAGCTGTTTTTT.

This clonotype was counted at least ten times. CDR3 amino acids: CAAGGRANYGYTF. CDR3 DNA sequence: TGTGCCGCGGGGGGACGAGCTAACTATGGCTACACCTTC. The V gene is TRBV28, the J gene TRBJ1-2; tentatively, D is TRBD1 (5 bases). This CDR3 spans 13 amino acids. CDR1 is MDHEN, CDR2 SYDVKM, per germline. Trimming removed 11 bases at V and 0 bases at J, with 13 bases between.

The rearrangement links TRBV19 to TRBJ2-5, with 10 bases aligning to TRBD2. V shed 5 bases and J 4 bases; nucleotides not matched to a gene: 4. The germline CDR1 and CDR2 sequences are LNHDA and SQIVND (reference sequence). The CDR3 sequence is 14 residues long. In DNA form, the CDR3 reads TGTGCCAGTAGTGCCCGGACTAGCGGAGAGACCCAGTACTTC. Protein: CASSARTSGETQYF.

This clonotype was seen repeatedly, ten times or more. V is TRBV5-6 and J is TRBJ1-1, with D possibly TRBD1 on 6 matching bases. CDR3 size: 15 residues. V was pared by 4 bases and J by 4 bases, with 17 bases between. Germline assignment: CDR1 SGHDT and CDR2 YYEEEE. CDR3 in DNA: TGTGCCAGCAGCGGGCCCCAGGGGAGCGGCACTGAAGCTTTCTTT. Translated: CASSGPQGSGTEAFF.